These T cell receptor beta chains were read from a single sample in a study of T cell repertoires in cytomegalovirus infection. TCRdb reanalysed the reads using MiXCR and keeps one entry per CDR3 protein. The table includes about 740,000 distinct CDR3 sequences, 35% detected once. Sequenced input: PBMCs. The receptor set was obtained from a human donor in good health (CMV status not recorded). Some clones in this sample may be carry-over from other donors' samples. The CDR3 runs from the conserved cysteine through the conserved F or W. The D gene is left open where the match is weak. For some rows the clone size is stated as once, few or many, or as a class when expanded; others skip it.

TRBD2,many,TRBJ2-1,TRBV7-8,CASSDRTSGRSGEQFF,TGTGCCAGCAGCGACCGGACTAGCGGGAGATCGGGAGAGCAGTTCTTC
-,-,TRBJ2-5,TRBV12-3/TRBV12-4,CASSTGSETQYF,TGTGCCAGCAGTACAGGGAGTGAGACCCAGTACTTC
-,few,TRBJ2-7,TRBV27,CASSSVRTDRTYEQYF,TGTGCCAGCAGTTCCGTGAGGACAGACCGTACCTACGAGCAGTACTTC
-,-,TRBJ2-1,TRBV7-9,CASSFVGDYNEQFF,TGTGCCAGCAGCTTTGTTGGGGATTACAATGAGCAGTTCTTC
-,-,TRBJ2-7,TRBV5-1,CATTPQPGLGGEQYF,TGCGCCACCACCCCTCAACCGGGGTTGGGTGGGGAGCAGTACTTC
-,-,TRBJ2-7,TRBV5-3,CASSLPGSASYEQYF,TGTGCCAGCAGCTTACCGGGAAGTGCGTCCTACGAGCAGTACTTC
-,few,TRBJ1-2,TRBV11-2,CASSSRRGYYGYTF,TGTGCCAGCAGCTCACGGCGGGGGTACTATGGCTACACCTTC
TRBD1,few,TRBJ1-1,TRBV6-1,CASSEWRTGSLNTEAFF,TGTGCCAGCAGTGAATGGAGGACAGGATCCTTGAACACTGAAGCTTTCTTT
-,few,TRBJ2-1,TRBV6-6,CASSYPDAFSYNEQFF,TGTGCCAGCAGTTACCCCGACGCCTTCTCCTACAATGAGCAGTTCTTC
-,few,TRBJ2-7,TRBV11-1,CASSLRGWHEQYF,TGTGCCAGCAGCTTAAGGGGGTGGCACGAGCAGTACTTC
TRBD2,many,TRBJ2-5,TRBV12-3/TRBV12-4,CASTPSGGQETQYF,TGTGCCAGCACTCCTAGCGGGGGACAAGAGACCCAGTACTTC
-,-,TRBJ2-1,TRBV10-3,CAISVQGLDNEQFF,TGTGCCATCAGTGTTCAAGGGCTCGACAATGAGCAGTTCTTC
-,-,TRBJ1-1,TRBV12-3/TRBV12-4,CASSSHTVNTEAFF,TGTGCCAGCAGTTCCCATACAGTGAACACTGAAGCTTTCTTT
-,-,TRBJ2-7,TRBV7-4,CASSLIPDTYEQYF,TGTGCCAGCAGCTTAATCCCGGACACCTACGAGCAGTACTTC
-,-,TRBJ1-1,TRBV25-1,CASSAATGKVTEAFF,TGTGCCAGCAGTGCCGCCACAGGGAAGGTCACTGAAGCTTTCTTT
TRBD2,few,TRBJ2-5,TRBV7-9,CASSLARRTSRETQYF,TGTGCCAGCAGCTTAGCAAGGCGGACTAGCAGGGAGACCCAGTACTTC
-,many,TRBJ2-1,TRBV7-6,CASSLTGRSYNEQFF,TGTGCCAGCAGCTTAACAGGTCGCTCCTACAATGAGCAGTTCTTC
-,-,TRBJ1-4,TRBV20-1,CSASVQRGGEKLFF,TGCAGTGCTAGTGTCCAGAGGGGCGGCGAAAAACTGTTTTTT
-,few,TRBJ2-2,TRBV4-2,CASSQERNTGELFF,TGTGCCAGCAGCCAAGAACGGAACACCGGGGAGCTGTTTTTT
TRBD1,-,TRBJ2-2,TRBV6-2/TRBV6-3,CASSPDRSNTGELFF,TGTGCCAGCAGCCCGGACAGGTCGAACACCGGGGAGCTGTTTTTT
TRBD1,-,TRBJ1-4,TRBV4-1,CASSPATDRGYEKLFF,TGCGCCAGCAGCCCCGCCACGGACAGGGGCTATGAAAAACTGTTTTTT
-,few,TRBJ2-1,TRBV28,CASSLIPQSSYNEQFF,TGTGCCAGCAGTTTAATCCCCCAGAGCTCCTACAATGAGCAGTTCTTC
-,-,TRBJ2-3,TRBV5-5,CASSSYLPDTQYF,TGTGCCAGCAGCTCCTACCTCCCAGATACGCAGTATTTT
-,-,TRBJ1-3,TRBV24-1,CATSDPAGTSGNTIYF,TGTGCCACCAGTGACCCTGCCGGGACTTCTGGAAACACCATATATTTT
TRBD1,few,TRBJ2-2,TRBV7-6,CASRNPGRTGVAGELFF,TGTGCCAGCAGAAACCCCGGCCGGACAGGGGTAGCCGGGGAGCTGTTTTTT
TRBD1,-,TRBJ2-4,TRBV9,CASSEHVTGEYIQYF,TGTGCCAGCAGCGAGCATGTGACAGGGGAGTACATTCAGTACTTC
-,many,TRBJ1-1,TRBV7-9,CASRSTENTEAFF,TGTGCCAGCAGATCGACAGAGAACACTGAAGCTTTCTTT
-,few,TRBJ2-3,TRBV7-9,CASSLSRNTQYF,TGTGCCAGCAGCTTATCCAGAAATACGCAGTATTTT
TRBD1,-,TRBJ2-3,TRBV5-1,CASSSGTAITDTQYF,TGCGCCAGCAGCTCCGGGACAGCGATCACAGATACGCAGTATTTT
TRBD1,-,TRBJ1-1,TRBV12-3/TRBV12-4,CASSLALFRQGGAEAFF,TGTGCCAGCAGTTTAGCTTTATTTCGGCAGGGGGGAGCTGAAGCTTTCTTT
TRBD1,-,TRBJ1-6,TRBV5-6,CASSRATGGSYNSPLHF,TGTGCCAGCAGCAGAGCGACAGGGGGTTCCTATAATTCACCCCTCCACTTT
-,-,TRBJ2-7,TRBV7-2,CASSLGGSYERYF,TGTGCCAGCAGCTTAGGAGGGAGCTACGAGCGGTACTTC
-,few,TRBJ1-1,TRBV5-5,CASSLGWRTEAFF,TGTGCCAGCAGCTTGGGCTGGAGAACTGAAGCTTTCTTT
-,-,TRBJ1-1,TRBV19,CASRGCFTEAFF,TGTGCGAGTAGGGGCTGCTTCACTGAAGCTTTCTTT
-,-,TRBJ2-2,TRBV10-2,CASSESRGNTGELFF,TGCGCCAGCAGTGAGTCTCGGGGGAACACCGGGGAGCTGTTTTTT
TRBD1,few,TRBJ1-5,TRBV7-7,CASSFTGGNQPQHF,TGTGCTAGCAGCTTTACAGGGGGTAATCAGCCCCAGCATTTT
-,-,TRBJ1-1,TRBV19,CASSYQAEAFF,TGTGCCAGTAGTTATCAAGCTGAAGCTTTCTTT
TRBD1,many,TRBJ2-7,TRBV12-3/TRBV12-4,CASSLGTGRRYEQYF,TGTGCCAGCAGTCTGGGGACAGGGAGAAGGTACGAGCAGTACTTC
-,-,TRBJ2-7,TRBV11-3,CASRPKSLPAICDATYF,TGTGCCAGCCGCCCCAAATCCCTCCCGGCCATTTGTGACGCGACGTACTTC
TRBD2,few,TRBJ2-7,TRBV7-8,CASSPGGGAGQYF,TGTGCCAGCAGCCCGGGAGGGGGTGCCGGGCAGTACTTC
-,once,TRBJ1-5,TRBV27,CASSPGKILGPQHF,TGTGCCAGCAGCCCGGGCAAAATTTTGGGGCCCCAGCATTTT
-,many,TRBJ2-6,TRBV7-2,CASSFDHSGANVLTF,TGTGCCAGCAGCTTCGACCACTCTGGGGCCAACGTCCTGACTTTC